Shown below are 8 T cell receptor beta chains from a single sample sequenced in a study of CD8 T cells in ankylosing spondylitis. MiXCR, run by TCRdb on the 5' RACE reads, gives a single entry per CDR3 protein. The table shows 8,400 or so distinct CDR3 sequences, with about 3.9% occurring only once. The sample taken for sequencing was blood, either unsorted or a sorted T cell fraction (not recorded which). Receptor source: a female donor with ankylosing spondylitis or in good health (not recorded which).

This clonotype has at least ten counts. For the CDR3, the DNA is TGTGCCAGCAGCGCCGGGACAGGGAACTACGAGCAGTACTTC. It specifies CASSAGTGNYEQYF. The chain carries TRBV9 and TRBJ2-7; 9 nucleotides line up with TRBD1. Per the germline V gene, CDR1 is SGDLS and CDR2 is YYNGEE. V lost 3 bases, J lost 3 bases, and 4 bases stayed unmatched. The CDR3 covers 14 residues.

This clonotype was picked up many times. The chain carries TRBV9 and TRBJ1-1; D unresolved. From germline, CDR1 is SGDLS and CDR2 YYNGEE. Trimming took off 0 bases at V and 1 base at J, with 7 bases between the two ends. This CDR3 spans 14 amino acids. The DNA of the CDR3 is TGTGCCAGCAGCGTAGGAGAAAGGAACACTGAAGCTTTCTTT. This encodes CASSVGERNTEAFF.

The CDR3 reads CASSPGTGETQYF. The CDR3, as DNA: TGTGCCAGCAGCCCTGGGACTGGGGAGACCCAGTACTTC. This chain joins TRBV9 and TRBJ2-5; D may be TRBD2 (6 bases). The CDR3 covers 13 residues. Looked up from germline, CDR1 is SGDLS and CDR2 is YYNGEE. Trimming removed 4 bases from V and 5 bases from J, with 12 bases in between.

This clonotype was seen repeatedly, ten times or more. The chain uses TRBV9 and TRBJ2-2; D is unresolved. V shed 0 bases and J shed 4 bases, with 13 bases lying between them. This CDR3 is 16 amino acids long. CDR1 and CDR2 from the germline V gene are SGDLS and YYNGEE. In DNA form, the CDR3 reads TGTGCCAGCAGCGTAGGCGAGGCCACCTTCACCGGGGAGCTGTTTTTT. It yields the protein CASSVGEATFTGELFF.

In this sample, this clonotype is medium-sized. This sequence joins TRBV9 and TRBJ2-5; 7 bases align to TRBD2. The CDR3 consists of 17 residues. The trim removed 1 base at V and 0 bases at J, leaving 9 bases unmatched. Germline V gene sequence: CDR1 SGDLS, CDR2 YYNGEE. This CDR3 is CASSVPSLGGDQETQYF. The CDR3 nucleotides are TGTGCCAGCAGCGTACCATCCTTGGGGGGGGACCAAGAGACCCAGTACTTC.

This clonotype was counted at least ten times. The chain is built from TRBV9 and TRBJ2-3; no definite D call. The CDR3 spans 13 residues. Germline lookup yields CDR1 SGDLS and CDR2 YYNGEE. The ends were cut back, 4 bases at V and 6 bases at J, with 12 bases in the middle. The chain's CDR3 is CASSSPSWDTQYF. The CDR3 DNA reads TGTGCCAGCAGCTCACCGTCGTGGGATACGCAGTATTTT.

This clonotype has ten or more counts. V gene TRBV9 combines with J gene TRBJ1-1; D is unclear. Germline CDR1 SGDLS, CDR2 YYNGEE. This CDR3 comprises 13 residues. Trimming pared 5 bases from V and 3 bases from J, leaving 11 bases between. The DNA for the CDR3 is TGTGCCAGCAGGGGCGGGAGGGACACTGAAGCTTTCTTT. Its translation: CASRGGRDTEAFF.

Within the sample, this clonotype is medium-sized. The chain uses TRBV9 and TRBJ1-2; D ambiguous. The CDR3 totals 14 residues. V lost 3 bases and J lost 9, with 18 bases in between. The germline V gene encodes CDR1 SGDLS and CDR2 YYNGEE. The chain's CDR3 is CASSASQGFESYTF. CDR3 nucleotides: TGTGCCAGCAGCGCTTCGCAAGGGTTCGAGAGCTACACCTTC. The full variable domain, its missing parts supplied by reference TRBV9 and TRBJ1-2, is DSGVTQTPKHLITATGQRVTLRCSPRSGDLSVYWYQQSLDQGLQFLIQYYNGEERAKGNILERFSAQQFPDLHSELNLSSLELGDSALYFCASSASQGFESYTFGSGTRLTVV.